The source of this T cell receptor beta chain is a study of shared clonotypes between healthy human individuals. This table comes from immunoSEQ multiplex PCR, and its TCRdb copy is limited to in-frame clones, with some not included. The sample has about 730,000 clones; just under 75% are singletons. Study-wide findings and caveats: Of the naive CD4 clonotypes, about 5% were shared across several donors.

The CDR3 sequence is 14 residues long. V lost 5 bases and J lost 7, with 14 bases in between. CDR1 is MNHEY, CDR2 SVGAGI, per germline. Worth noting for this clone: Its specificity is unknown.

This chain uses TRBV6-5 with TRBJ2-2, with D unresolved. The sequence was collected from a woman between 25 and 40 years old in good health. The sequencing input was memory CD4+ T cells sorted from blood. Subset indicated: CD45RA-negative fraction. DNA of the CDR3: TGTGCCAGCAGTACCAAACGGACGTACGGGGAGCTGTTTTTT. This encodes CASSTKRTYGELFF.